This T cell receptor beta chain was captured by sequencing in a study of blood T cell repertoires in COVID-19. Repertoires were generated with immunoSEQ multiplex PCR, while TCRdb's copy carries only in-frame clones and drops some. The repertoire includes 150,000 to 200,000 clones, about 85% of them detected once, and around 1.2% sits in the top ten. The germline V gene has CDR1 SGHTA and CDR2 FQGTGA. The CDR3 is 15 residues long. Trimming cost V 5 bases and J 7 bases; bases outside gene matches: 8. The sample was peripheral blood. The clonotype comes from a man aged 60 to 69 who had recovered from COVID-19. The chain combines TRBV7-3 with TRBJ2-1; 10 nucleotides agree with TRBD2. CDR3 in DNA: TGTGCCAGCAGCGTGGGTAGCGGGGGGTTTAATGAGCAGTTCTTC. Translated, it gives CASSVGSGGFNEQFF. Full variable domain (missing parts from reference TRBV7-3 and TRBJ2-1): GAGVSQTPSNKVTEKGKYVELRCDPISGHTALYWYRQSLGQGPEFLIYFQGTGAADDSGLPNDRFFAVRPEGSVSTLKIQRTERGDSAVYLCASSVGSGGFNEQFFGPGTRLTVL.